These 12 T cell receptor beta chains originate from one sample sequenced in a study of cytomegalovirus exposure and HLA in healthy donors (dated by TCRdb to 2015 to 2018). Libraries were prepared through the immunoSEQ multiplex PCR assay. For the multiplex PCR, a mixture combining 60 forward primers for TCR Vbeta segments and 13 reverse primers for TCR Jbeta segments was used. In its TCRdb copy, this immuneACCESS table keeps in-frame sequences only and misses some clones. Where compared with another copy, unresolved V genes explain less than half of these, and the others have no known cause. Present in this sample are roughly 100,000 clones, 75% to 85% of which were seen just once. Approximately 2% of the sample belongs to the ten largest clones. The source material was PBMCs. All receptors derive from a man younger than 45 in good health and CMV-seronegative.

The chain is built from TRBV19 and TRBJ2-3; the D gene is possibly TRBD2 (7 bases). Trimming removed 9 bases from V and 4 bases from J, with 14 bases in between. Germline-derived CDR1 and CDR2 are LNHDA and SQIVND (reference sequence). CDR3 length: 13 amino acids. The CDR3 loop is CASADSGADTQYF. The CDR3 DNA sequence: TGTGCCAGCGCGGACAGCGGGGCAGATACGCAGTATTTT.

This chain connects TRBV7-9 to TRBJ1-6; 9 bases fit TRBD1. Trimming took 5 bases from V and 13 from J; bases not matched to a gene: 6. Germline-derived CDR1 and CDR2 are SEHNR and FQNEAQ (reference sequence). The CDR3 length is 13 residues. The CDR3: CASSGRDRVPLHF. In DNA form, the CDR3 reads TGTGCCAGCAGCGGCCGGGACAGGGTCCCCCTCCACTTT.

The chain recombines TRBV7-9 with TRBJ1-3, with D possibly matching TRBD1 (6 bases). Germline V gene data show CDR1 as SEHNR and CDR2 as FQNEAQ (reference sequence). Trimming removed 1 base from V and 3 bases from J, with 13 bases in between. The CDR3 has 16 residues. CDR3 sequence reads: CASSLGRGARGNTIYF. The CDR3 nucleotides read TGTGCCAGCAGCTTAGGGCGGGGGGCGCGTGGAAACACCATATATTTT.

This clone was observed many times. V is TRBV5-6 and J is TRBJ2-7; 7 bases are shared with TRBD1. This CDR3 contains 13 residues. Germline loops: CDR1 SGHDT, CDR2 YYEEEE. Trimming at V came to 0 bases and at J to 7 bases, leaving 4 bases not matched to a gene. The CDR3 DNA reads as TGTGCCAGCAGCTTGGACCGGACAGGTGAGCAGTACTTC. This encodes CASSLDRTGEQYF. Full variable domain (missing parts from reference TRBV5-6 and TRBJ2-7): DAGVTQSPTHLIKTRGQQVTLRCSPKSGHDTVSWYQQALGQGPQFIFQYYEEEERQRGNFPDRFSGHQFPNYSSELNVNALLLGDSALYLCASSLDRTGEQYFGPGTRLTVT.

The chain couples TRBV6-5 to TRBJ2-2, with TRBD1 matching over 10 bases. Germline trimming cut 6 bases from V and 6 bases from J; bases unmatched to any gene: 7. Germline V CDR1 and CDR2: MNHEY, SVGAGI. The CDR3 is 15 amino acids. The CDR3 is CASSPGTGEPGELFF. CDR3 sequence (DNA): TGTGCCAGCAGCCCCGGGACAGGGGAACCCGGGGAGCTGTTTTTT.

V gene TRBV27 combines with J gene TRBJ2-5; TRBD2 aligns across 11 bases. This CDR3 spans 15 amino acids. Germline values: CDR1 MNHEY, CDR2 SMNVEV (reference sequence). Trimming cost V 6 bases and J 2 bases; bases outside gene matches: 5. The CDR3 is CASSRGTSGQETQYF. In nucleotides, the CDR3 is TGTGCCAGCAGCCGCGGGACTAGCGGACAAGAGACCCAGTACTTC.

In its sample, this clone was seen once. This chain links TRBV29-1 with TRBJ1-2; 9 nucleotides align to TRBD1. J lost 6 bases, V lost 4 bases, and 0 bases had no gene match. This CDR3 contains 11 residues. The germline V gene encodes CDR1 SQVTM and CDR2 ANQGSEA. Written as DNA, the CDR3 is TGCAGCGTTGGACAGGGGGATGGCTACACCTTC. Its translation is CSVGQGDGYTF.

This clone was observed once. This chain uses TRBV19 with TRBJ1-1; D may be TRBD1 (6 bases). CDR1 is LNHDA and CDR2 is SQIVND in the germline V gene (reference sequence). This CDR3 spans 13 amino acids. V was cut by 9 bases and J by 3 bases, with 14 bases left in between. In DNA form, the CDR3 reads TGTGCCAGCGGGGGGGGCGCGGACACTGAAGCTTTCTTT. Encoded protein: CASGGGADTEAFF.

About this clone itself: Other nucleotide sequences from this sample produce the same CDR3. The CDR3 bases are TGTGCCAGCAGCTTGTTGGGCGGGGGCGACAACTACAATGAGCAGTTCTTC. Its translation is CASSLLGGGDNYNEQFF. This sequence joins TRBV28 and TRBJ2-1, with TRBD2 as a possible D gene (7 bases). The germline V gene encodes CDR1 MDHEN and CDR2 SYDVKM. The CDR3 consists of 17 residues. V lost 6 bases and J 3 bases, leaving 21 bases between the germline ends.

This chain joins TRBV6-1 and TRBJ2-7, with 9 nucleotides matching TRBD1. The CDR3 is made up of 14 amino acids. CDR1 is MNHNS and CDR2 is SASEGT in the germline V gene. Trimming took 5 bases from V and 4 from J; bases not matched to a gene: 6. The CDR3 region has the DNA TGTGCCAGCAGTCACCGGGACAGGGAATACGAGCAGTACTTC. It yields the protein CASSHRDREYEQYF.

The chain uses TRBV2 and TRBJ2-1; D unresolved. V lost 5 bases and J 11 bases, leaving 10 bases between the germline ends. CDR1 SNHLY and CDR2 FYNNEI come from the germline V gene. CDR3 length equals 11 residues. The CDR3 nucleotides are TGTGCCAGCAGTATTAGCCTGAAGCAGTTCTTC. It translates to CASSISLKQFF.

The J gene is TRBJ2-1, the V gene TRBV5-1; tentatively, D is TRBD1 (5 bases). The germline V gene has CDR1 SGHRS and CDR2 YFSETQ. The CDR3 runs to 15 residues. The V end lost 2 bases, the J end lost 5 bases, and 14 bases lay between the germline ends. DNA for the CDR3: TGCGCCAGCAGCTTCAGGGTTTCTAGTAACAATGAGCAGTTCTTC. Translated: CASSFRVSSNNEQFF. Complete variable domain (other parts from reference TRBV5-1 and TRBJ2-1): KAGVTQTPRYLIKTRGQQVTLSCSPISGHRSVSWYQQTPGQGLQFLFEYFSETQRNKGNFPGRFSGRQFSNSRSEMNVSTLELGDSALYLCASSFRVSSNNEQFFGPGTRLTVL.